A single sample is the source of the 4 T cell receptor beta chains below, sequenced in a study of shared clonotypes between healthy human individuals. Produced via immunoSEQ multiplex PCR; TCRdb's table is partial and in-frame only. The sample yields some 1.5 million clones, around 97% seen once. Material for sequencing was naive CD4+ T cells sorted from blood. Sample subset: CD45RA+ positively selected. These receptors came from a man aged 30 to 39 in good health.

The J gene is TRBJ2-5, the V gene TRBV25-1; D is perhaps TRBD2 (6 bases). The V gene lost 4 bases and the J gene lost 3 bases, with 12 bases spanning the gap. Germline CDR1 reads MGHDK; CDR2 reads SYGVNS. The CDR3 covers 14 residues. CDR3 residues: CASSGSWREETQYF. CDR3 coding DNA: TGTGCCAGCAGTGGATCCTGGAGGGAAGAGACCCAGTACTTC.

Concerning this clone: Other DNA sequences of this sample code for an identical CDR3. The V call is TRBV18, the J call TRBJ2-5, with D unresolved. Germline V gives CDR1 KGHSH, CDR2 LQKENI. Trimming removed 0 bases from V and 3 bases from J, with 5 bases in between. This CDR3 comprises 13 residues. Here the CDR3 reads CASSPPSKETQYF. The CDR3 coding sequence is TGTGCCAGCTCACCACCTAGCAAAGAGACCCAGTACTTC. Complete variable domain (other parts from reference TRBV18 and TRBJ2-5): NAGVMQNPRHLVRRRGQEARLRCSPMKGHSHVYWYRQLPEEGLKFMVYLQKENIIDESGMPKERFSAEFPKEGPSILRIQQVVRGDSAAYFCASSPPSKETQYFGPGTRLLVL.

This CDR3 is CASSADWKETQYF. CDR3 DNA sequence: TGTGCCAGCAGTGCGGACTGGAAAGAGACCCAGTACTTC. This rearrangement joins TRBV2 to TRBJ2-5; the D gene is possibly TRBD2 (5 bases). This CDR3 comprises 13 residues. Looked up from germline, CDR1 is SNHLY and CDR2 is FYNNEI. Trimming cost V 4 bases and J 3 bases, with 9 bases left between them. Combining the CDR3 with reference TRBV2 and TRBJ2-5 gives the whole variable domain EPEVTQTPSHQVTQMGQEVILRCVPISNHLYFYWYRQILGQKVEFLVSFYNNEISEKSEIFDDQFSVERPDGSNFTLKIRSTKLEDSAMYFCASSADWKETQYFGPGTRLLVL.

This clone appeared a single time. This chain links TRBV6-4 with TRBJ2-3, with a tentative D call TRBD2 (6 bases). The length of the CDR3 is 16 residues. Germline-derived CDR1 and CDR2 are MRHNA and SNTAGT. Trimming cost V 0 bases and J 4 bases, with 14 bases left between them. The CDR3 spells CASSDSWGVLPDTQYF. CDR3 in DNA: TGTGCCAGCAGTGACTCTTGGGGGGTCCTTCCAGATACGCAGTATTTT.